What follows are 11 T cell receptor beta chains derived from one specimen sequenced in a study of cytomegalovirus exposure and HLA in healthy donors. The PCR employed 60 Vbeta primers together with 13 Jbeta primers. Method: immunoSEQ multiplex PCR; TCRdb's copy keeps in-frame clones and lacks some. The repertoire has roughly 84,000 clones, about 79% of them found once; the top ten carry around 5.1%. Sequencing input: PBMCs. These receptors originate from a male donor in good health and CMV-seropositive.

Here the CDR3 DNA reads TGTGCCAGCAGCTTGGGTGGGGAAGGAGGTTCCTACGAGCAGTACTTC. Its translation is CASSLGGEGGSYEQYF. This rearrangement joins TRBV5-4 to TRBJ2-7; a weak D match, TRBD2 (5 bases). Germline assignment: CDR1 SGHNT and CDR2 YYREEE (reference sequence). V was trimmed by 0 bases and J by 1 base, leaving 14 bases between them. CDR3 length equals 16 residues. Variable domain in full (rest from reference TRBV5-4 and TRBJ2-7): ETGVTQSPTHLIKTRGQQVTLRCSSQSGHNTVSWYQQALGQGPQFIFQYYREEENGRGNFPPRFSGLQFPNYSSELNVNALELDDSALYLCASSLGGEGGSYEQYFGPGTRLTVT.

The genes are TRBV30 and TRBJ2-4; maybe TRBD2 (7 bases). CDR1 GTSNPN and CDR2 SVGIG come from the germline V gene (reference sequence). This CDR3 is 16 amino acids long. The V end lost 2 bases, the J end lost 2 bases, and 16 bases lay between the germline ends. The DNA for the CDR3 is TGTGCCTGGAGTCCGCCCCTGGGGGGGCCCAAAAACATTCAGTACTTC. This sequence encodes CAWSPPLGGPKNIQYF.

V is TRBV7-9 and J is TRBJ1-1; D call uncertain. Germline V CDR1 and CDR2: SEHNR, FQNEAQ (reference sequence). CDR3 length: 13 residues. V was pared by 6 bases and J by 1 base, with 9 bases between. CDR3 sequence (DNA): TGTGCCAGCAGTCGGCAGGAGAACACTGAAGCTTTCTTT. Translation gives CASSRQENTEAFF.

This clone has more than one count but fewer than ten. CDR3 sequence (DNA): TGTGCCAGCAGTTACAAATACCTAGCCGACTACGAGCAGTACTTC. Its translation is CASSYKYLADYEQYF. The rearrangement links TRBV6-6 to TRBJ2-7; a weak D match, TRBD2 (5 bases). CDR1 is MNHNY and CDR2 is SVGAGI in the germline V gene (reference sequence). The CDR3 runs 15 residues. Trimming took 2 bases from V and 3 from J, leaving 14 bases between them.

The chain joins TRBV4-1 to TRBJ2-5, with D tentatively TRBD1 (5 bases). With the DNA end fitting TRBJ2-7 better, the J assignment may be wrong. This CDR3 is 14 amino acids long. Germline CDR1 and CDR2: MGHRA and YSYEKL. The DNA for the CDR3 is TGCGCCAGCAGCCAAGGGCAGGGTACCTACGAGCAGTACTTC. The encoded protein is CASSQGQGTYEQYF.

This rearrangement joins TRBV4-2 to TRBJ2-2; 12 bases align to TRBD1. Germline CDR1 LGHNA, CDR2 YNFKEQ. J gave up 2 bases and V 3 bases, and 10 bases lay outside the gene matches. This CDR3 contains 19 residues. CDR3 region: CASSHPAPGTGGNTGELFF. The CDR3 DNA reads TGTGCCAGCAGCCATCCTGCCCCGGGGACAGGGGGCAACACCGGGGAGCTGTTTTTT.

The chain carries TRBV6-1 and TRBJ1-2, with 11 bases lining up with TRBD1. Germline-derived CDR1 and CDR2 are MNHNS and SASEGT. Trimming took 6 bases from V and 5 from J; bases not matched to a gene: 2. The CDR3 consists of 13 residues. In nucleotides, the CDR3 is TGTGCCAGCAGGGACAGGGGGCTGTATGGCTACACCTTC. Encoded protein: CASRDRGLYGYTF.

The chain combines TRBV5-1 with TRBJ2-1; D might be TRBD2 (5 bases). Per the germline V gene, CDR1 is SGHRS and CDR2 is YFSETQ. The CDR3 extends over 14 amino acids. V lost 3 bases and J 8 bases, leaving 15 bases between the germline ends. CDR3 sequence (DNA): TGCGCCAGCAGCTATAGACGGGCCGGGGATGAGCAGTTCTTC. Translation gives CASSYRRAGDEQFF.

The rearrangement joins TRBV18 to TRBJ1-2; no firm D call. CDR1 is KGHSH and CDR2 is LQKENI in the germline V gene. This CDR3 is built from 14 residues. Trimming removed 3 bases at V and 8 bases at J, with 16 bases between. This CDR3 is CASSPQKKTGGYTF. The CDR3 coding sequence is TGTGCCAGCTCACCCCAGAAGAAGACCGGGGGCTACACCTTC.

CDR3 sequence: CASSFGQGTANYGYTF. The CDR3, as DNA: TGCGCCAGCAGCTTCGGACAGGGGACGGCTAACTATGGCTACACCTTC. The V and J genes are TRBV5-1 and TRBJ1-2; 9 bases map to TRBD1. The V gene end was trimmed by 2 bases and the J gene end by 0 bases; junction bases not matched to a gene: 5. Germline lookup yields CDR1 SGHRS and CDR2 YFSETQ. The CDR3 consists of 16 residues.

V gene TRBV6-1 combines with J gene TRBJ2-1; TRBD2 matches at 10 bases. Germline lookup yields CDR1 MNHNS and CDR2 SASEGT. V dropped 0 bases and J dropped 6; count of bases not matched to a gene: 11. CDR3 length equals 18 residues. CDR3 amino acids: CASSEAASGGAWANEQFF. CDR3 DNA sequence: TGTGCCAGCAGTGAAGCGGCTAGCGGGGGCGCGTGGGCCAATGAGCAGTTCTTC.